This T cell receptor beta chain emerged from a study of CD4 T cells in relation to SARS-CoV-2 and coronaviruses. The CDR3 covers 11 residues. CDR1 DFQATT and CDR2 SNEGSKA come from the germline V gene (reference sequence). Method: immunoSEQ multiplex PCR; TCRdb's copy keeps in-frame clones and lacks some. Of tens of thousands of clones in the sample, over 85% were seen once. Unexposed donor CD4+ T cells date from about 2011-2018, before the COVID-19 pandemic. This TCR was recovered from a human donor in good health. The rearrangement joins TRBV20-1 to TRBJ2-4; D possibly uses TRBD1 or TRBD2 (5 bases each). What was sequenced was naive CD4+ T cells from PBMCs. This sample's subset: naive CD4+ T cells isolated by negative enrichment. In nucleotides, the CDR3 is TGCAGCCAGGGAGCTGAAAACATTCAGTACTTC. Residues: CSQGAENIQYF.